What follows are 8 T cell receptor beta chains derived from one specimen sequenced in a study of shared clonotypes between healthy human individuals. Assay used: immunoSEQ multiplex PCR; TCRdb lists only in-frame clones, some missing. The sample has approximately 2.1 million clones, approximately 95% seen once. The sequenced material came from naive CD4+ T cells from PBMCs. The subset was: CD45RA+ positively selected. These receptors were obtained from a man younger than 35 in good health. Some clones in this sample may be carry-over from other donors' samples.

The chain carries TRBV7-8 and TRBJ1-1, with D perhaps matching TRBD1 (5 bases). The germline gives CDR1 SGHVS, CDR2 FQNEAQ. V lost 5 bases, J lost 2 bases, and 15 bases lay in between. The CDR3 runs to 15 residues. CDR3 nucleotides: TGTGCCAGCAGCCCTCCCCAGGGAGTAAACACTGAAGCTTTCTTT. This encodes CASSPPQGVNTEAFF.

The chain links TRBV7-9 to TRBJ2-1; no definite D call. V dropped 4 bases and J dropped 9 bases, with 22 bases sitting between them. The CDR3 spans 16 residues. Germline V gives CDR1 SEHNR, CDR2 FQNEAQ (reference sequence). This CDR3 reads CASSYQELRVDPEQFF. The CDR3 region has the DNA TGTGCCAGCAGCTACCAGGAACTTCGGGTTGATCCTGAGCAGTTCTTC.

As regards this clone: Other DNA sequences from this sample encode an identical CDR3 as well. CDR3 sequence: CASSLWGGNTEAFF. In DNA form, the CDR3 reads TGTGCCAGCAGTCTATGGGGAGGGAACACTGAAGCTTTCTTT. The chain combines TRBV27 with TRBJ1-1; D is undetermined. Trimming cost V 5 bases and J 1 base, with 11 bases left between them. The germline V gene encodes CDR1 MNHEY and CDR2 SMNVEV (reference sequence). The CDR3 loop spans 14 amino acids.

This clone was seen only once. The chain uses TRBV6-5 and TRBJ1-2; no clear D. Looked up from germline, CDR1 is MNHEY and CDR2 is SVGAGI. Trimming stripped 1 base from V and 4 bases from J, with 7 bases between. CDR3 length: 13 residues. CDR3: CASSYLGIYGYTF. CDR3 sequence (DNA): TGTGCCAGCAGTTACTTGGGTATCTATGGCTACACCTTC.

The CDR3 protein is CASSFRDRWTEAFF. The CDR3 DNA reads TGTGCCAGCAGTTTCCGGGACAGATGGACTGAAGCTTTCTTT. The chain has TRBV27 and TRBJ1-1, with 7 nucleotides matching TRBD1. The CDR3 contains 14 residues. Germline V gene sequence: CDR1 MNHEY, CDR2 SMNVEV (reference sequence). The J segment lost 5 bases and the V segment lost 3 bases, leaving 6 bases of the junction unmatched.

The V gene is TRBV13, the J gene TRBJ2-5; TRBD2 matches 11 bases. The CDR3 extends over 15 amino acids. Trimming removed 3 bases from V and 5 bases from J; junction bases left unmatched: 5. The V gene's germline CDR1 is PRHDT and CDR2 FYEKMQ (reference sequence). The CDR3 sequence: CASSFGSGRVETQYF. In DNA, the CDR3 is TGTGCCAGCAGCTTCGGTAGCGGGAGGGTGGAGACCCAGTACTTC.

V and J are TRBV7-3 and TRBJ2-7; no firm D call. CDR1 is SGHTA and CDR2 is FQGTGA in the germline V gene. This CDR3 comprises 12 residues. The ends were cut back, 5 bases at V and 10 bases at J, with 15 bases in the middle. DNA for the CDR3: TGTGCCAGCAGCCCAAAGGACGTTAACCAGTACTTC. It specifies CASSPKDVNQYF.

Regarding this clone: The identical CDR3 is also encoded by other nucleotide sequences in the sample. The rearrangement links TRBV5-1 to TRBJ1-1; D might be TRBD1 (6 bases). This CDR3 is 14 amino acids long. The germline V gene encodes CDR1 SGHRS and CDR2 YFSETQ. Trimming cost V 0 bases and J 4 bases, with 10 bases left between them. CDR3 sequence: CASSLEVGGTEAFF. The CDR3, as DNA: TGCGCCAGCAGCTTGGAGGTAGGGGGCACTGAAGCTTTCTTT. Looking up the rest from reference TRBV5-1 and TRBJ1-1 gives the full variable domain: KAGVTQTPRYLIKTRGQQVTLSCSPISGHRSVSWYQQTPGQGLQFLFEYFSETQRNKGNFPGRFSGRQFSNSRSEMNVSTLELGDSALYLCASSLEVGGTEAFFGQGTRLTVV.